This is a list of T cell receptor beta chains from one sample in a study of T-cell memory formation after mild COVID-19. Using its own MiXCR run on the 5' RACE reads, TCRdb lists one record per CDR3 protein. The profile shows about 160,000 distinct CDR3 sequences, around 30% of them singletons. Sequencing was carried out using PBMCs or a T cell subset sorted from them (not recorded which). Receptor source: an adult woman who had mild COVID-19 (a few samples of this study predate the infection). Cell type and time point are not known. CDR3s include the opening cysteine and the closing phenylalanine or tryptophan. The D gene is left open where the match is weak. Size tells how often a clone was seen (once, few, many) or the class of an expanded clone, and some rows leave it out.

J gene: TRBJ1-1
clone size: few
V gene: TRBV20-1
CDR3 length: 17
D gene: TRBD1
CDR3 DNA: TGCAGTGCTAGAGATCTGGTGAAAGGGGGCGCGTCCACTGAAGCTTTCTTT
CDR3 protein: CSARDLVKGGASTEAFF

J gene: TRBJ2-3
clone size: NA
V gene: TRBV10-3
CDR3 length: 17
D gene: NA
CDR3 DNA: TGTGCCATCAGTGATCTCCCCCGGGCCTCTAGCACAGATACGCAGTATTTT
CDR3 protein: CAISDLPRASSTDTQYF

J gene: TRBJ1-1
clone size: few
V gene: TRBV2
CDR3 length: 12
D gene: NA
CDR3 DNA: TGTGCCAGCAACAGGGTAAGGACTGAAGCTTTCTTT
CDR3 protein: CASNRVRTEAFF

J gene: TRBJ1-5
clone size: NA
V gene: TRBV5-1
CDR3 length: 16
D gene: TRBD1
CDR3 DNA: TGCGCCAGCAGCTTGTGGACAGGGATTAGCAATCAGCCCCAGCATTTT
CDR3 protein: CASSLWTGISNQPQHF

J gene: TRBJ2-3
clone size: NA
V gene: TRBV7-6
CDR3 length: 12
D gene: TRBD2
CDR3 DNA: TGTGCCAGCACCCGGGGGGGGGATACGCAGTATTTT
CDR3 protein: CASTRGGDTQYF

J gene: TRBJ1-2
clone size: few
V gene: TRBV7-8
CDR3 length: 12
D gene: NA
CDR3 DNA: TGTGCCCAGACAGGAGCTAACTATGGCTACACCTTC
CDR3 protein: CAQTGANYGYTF

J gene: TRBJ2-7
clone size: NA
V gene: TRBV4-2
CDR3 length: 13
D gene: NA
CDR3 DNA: TGTGCCAGCAGCCAAGATGCCCAGTACGAGCAGTACTTC
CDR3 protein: CASSQDAQYEQYF

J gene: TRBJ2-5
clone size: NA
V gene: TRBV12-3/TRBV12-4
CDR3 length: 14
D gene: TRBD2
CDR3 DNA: TGTGCCAGCAGTCGGACTAGCGGGCCAGAGACCCAGTACTTC
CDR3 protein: CASSRTSGPETQYF

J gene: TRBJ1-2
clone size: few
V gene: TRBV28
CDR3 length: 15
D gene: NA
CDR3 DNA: TGTGCCAGCAGCCCTACCCCCCGGACAGACTATGGCTACACCTTC
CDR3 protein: CASSPTPRTDYGYTF

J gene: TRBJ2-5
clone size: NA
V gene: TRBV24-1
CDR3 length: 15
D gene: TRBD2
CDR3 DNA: TGTGCCACCAGTGAGGGCGGGAGGGTCCAAGAGACCCAGTACTTC
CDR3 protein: CATSEGGRVQETQYF

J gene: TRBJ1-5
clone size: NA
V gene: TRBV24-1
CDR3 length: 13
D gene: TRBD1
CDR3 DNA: TGTGCCACCCGACAGGGTAGCAATCAGCCCCAGCATTTT
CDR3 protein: CATRQGSNQPQHF

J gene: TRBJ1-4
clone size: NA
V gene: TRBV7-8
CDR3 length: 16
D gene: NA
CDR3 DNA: TGTGCCAGCAGCTTAGCGCGGGCCGGTGCCGGGGAAAAACTGTTTTTT
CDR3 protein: CASSLARAGAGEKLFF

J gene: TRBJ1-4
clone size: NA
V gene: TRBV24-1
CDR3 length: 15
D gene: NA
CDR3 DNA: TGTGCCACCAGTGACCCTAAACGATCGGGTGAAAAACTGTTTTTT
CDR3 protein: CATSDPKRSGEKLFF

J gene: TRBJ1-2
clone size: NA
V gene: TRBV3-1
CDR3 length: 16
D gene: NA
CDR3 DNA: TGTGCCAGCAGTCCCTACCATACAGGGCCGGGTAGGGGCTACACCTTC
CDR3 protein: CASSPYHTGPGRGYTF

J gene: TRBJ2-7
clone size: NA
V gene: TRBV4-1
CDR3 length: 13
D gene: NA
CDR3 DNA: TGCGCCAGCAGCCCGGGACTTTACTACGAGCAGTACTTC
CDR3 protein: CASSPGLYYEQYF

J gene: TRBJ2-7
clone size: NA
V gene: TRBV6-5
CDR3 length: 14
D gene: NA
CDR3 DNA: TGTGCCAGCAGTTACGATCCCGGGGCGTACAAGCAGTACTTC
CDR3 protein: CASSYDPGAYKQYF

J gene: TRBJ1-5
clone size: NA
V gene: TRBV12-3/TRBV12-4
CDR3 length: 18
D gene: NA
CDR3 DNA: TGTGCCAGCACCCTCTCCTCTACAGGGAAGGCCAGCAATCAGCCCCAGCATTTT
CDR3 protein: CASTLSSTGKASNQPQHF

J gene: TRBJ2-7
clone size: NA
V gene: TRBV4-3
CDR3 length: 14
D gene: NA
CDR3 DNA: TGCGCCAGCAGCCAAGATATGGGACTCATGGAGCAGTACTTC
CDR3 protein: CASSQDMGLMEQYF

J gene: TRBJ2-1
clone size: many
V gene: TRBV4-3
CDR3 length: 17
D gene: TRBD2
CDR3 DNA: TGCGCCAGCAGCCAAGATCATGAGACTAGCGCGTACAATGAGCAGTTCTTC
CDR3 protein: CASSQDHETSAYNEQFF

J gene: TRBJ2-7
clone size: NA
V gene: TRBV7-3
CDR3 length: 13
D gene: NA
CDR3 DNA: TGTGCCAGCAGTTTAATGGCACATGGCGAGCAGTACTTC
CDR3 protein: CASSLMAHGEQYF

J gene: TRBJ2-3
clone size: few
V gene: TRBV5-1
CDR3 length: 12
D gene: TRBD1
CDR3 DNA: TGCGCCAGCAGCCTCACGACAGGGACGCAGTATTTT
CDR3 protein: CASSLTTGTQYF

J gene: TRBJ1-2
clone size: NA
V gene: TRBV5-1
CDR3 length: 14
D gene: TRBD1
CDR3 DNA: TGCGCCAGCAGCCCGCGGGACAGCGGTTATGGCTACACCTTC
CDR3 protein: CASSPRDSGYGYTF

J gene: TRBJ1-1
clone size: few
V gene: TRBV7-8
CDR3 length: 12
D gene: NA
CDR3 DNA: TGTGCCAGCAGCCCGCCACTCGTAAAGGCTTTCTTT
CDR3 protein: CASSPPLVKAFF

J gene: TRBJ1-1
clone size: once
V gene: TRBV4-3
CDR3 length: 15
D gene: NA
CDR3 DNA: TGCGCCAGCAGCCAGGGGCAAAGGGGGGTCCCTGAAGCTTTCTTT
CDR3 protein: CASSQGQRGVPEAFF

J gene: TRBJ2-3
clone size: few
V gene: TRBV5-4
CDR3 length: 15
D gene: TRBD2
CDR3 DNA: TGTGCCAGCAGCTTGACTAGCGCGGGCGGGGATACGCAGTATTTT
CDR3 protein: CASSLTSAGGDTQYF

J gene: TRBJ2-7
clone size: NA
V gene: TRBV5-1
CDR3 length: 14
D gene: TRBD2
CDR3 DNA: TGCGCCAGCAGGACTAGCGGGGTTACATACGAGCAGTACTTC
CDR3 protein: CASRTSGVTYEQYF

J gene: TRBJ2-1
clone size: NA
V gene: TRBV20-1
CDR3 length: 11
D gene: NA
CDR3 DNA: TGCAGTGCAGATCCAGGCAATGAGCAGTTCTTC
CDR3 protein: CSADPGNEQFF

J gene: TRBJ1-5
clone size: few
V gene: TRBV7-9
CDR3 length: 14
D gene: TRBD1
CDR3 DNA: TGTGCCAGCAGCAAAACCGGGACAGACTTCCCCCAGCATTTT
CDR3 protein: CASSKTGTDFPQHF

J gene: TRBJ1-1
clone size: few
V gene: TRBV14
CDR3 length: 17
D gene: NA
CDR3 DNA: TGTGCCAGCAGCCGTCGTGGGACACCGATAGCCGAGGGAAAAGCTTTCTTT
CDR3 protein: CASSRRGTPIAEGKAFF

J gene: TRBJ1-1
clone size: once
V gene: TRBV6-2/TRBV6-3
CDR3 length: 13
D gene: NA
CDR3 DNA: TGTGCCAGCAGTCAGACAGTCTTGTCTGAAGCTTTCTTT
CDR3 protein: CASSQTVLSEAFF

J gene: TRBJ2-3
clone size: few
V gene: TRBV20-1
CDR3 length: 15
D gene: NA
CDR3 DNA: TGCAGTGCTAGAGATCCAAGCGCGGTCGTAATGTCGCAGTATTTT
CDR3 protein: CSARDPSAVVMSQYF

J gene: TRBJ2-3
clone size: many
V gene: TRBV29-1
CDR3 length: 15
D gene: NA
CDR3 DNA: TGCAGCGCCCGAGGCGGAATCCCCTATATGGATACGCAGTATTTT
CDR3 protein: CSARGGIPYMDTQYF

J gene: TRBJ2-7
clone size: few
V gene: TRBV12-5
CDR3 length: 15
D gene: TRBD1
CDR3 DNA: TGTGCTAGTGGCTTTCCCGGGACAGGGTCCTACGAGCAGTACTTC
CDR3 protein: CASGFPGTGSYEQYF

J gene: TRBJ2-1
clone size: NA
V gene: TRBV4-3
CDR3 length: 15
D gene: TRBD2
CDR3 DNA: TGCGCCAGCAGCCAAGGACGGGAGGGTGTTGATGAGCAGTTCTTC
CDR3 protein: CASSQGREGVDEQFF

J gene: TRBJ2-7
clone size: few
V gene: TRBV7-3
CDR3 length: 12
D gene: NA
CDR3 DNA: TGTGCCAGCAGCTTAGCCCGGGGTATTCTCCACTTC
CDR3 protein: CASSLARGILHF

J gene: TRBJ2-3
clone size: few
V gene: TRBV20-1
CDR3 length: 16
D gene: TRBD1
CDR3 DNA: TGCAGTGCTAGCCGGACAGGGGGGCGTCTAACAGATACGCAGTATTTT
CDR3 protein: CSASRTGGRLTDTQYF

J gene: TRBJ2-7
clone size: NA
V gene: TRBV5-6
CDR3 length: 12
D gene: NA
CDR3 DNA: TGTGCCAGCAGCGTGGGGCTCTACGAGCAGTACTTC
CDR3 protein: CASSVGLYEQYF

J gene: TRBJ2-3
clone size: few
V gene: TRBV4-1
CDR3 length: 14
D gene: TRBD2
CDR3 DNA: TGCGCCAGCAGCCAGCGGGAGAGAACAGATACGCAGTATTTT
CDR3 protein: CASSQRERTDTQYF

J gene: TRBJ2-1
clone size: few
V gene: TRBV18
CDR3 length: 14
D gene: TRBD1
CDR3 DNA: TGTGCCAGCTCACCGGGACAGCCCTACAATGAGCAGTTCTTC
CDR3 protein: CASSPGQPYNEQFF

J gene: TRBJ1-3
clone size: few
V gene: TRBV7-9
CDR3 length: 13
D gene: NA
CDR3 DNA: TGTGCCAGCAGCTACAGCTCTGGAAACACCATATATTTT
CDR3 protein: CASSYSSGNTIYF

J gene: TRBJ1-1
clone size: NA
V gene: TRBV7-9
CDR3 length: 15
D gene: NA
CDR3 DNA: TGTGCCAGCAGCTTGTCCGCAGGGATAATCACTGAAGCTTTCTTT
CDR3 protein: CASSLSAGIITEAFF

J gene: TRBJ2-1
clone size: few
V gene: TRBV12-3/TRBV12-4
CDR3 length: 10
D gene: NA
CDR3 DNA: TGTGCCAGCGGTGGAAATGAGCAGTTCTTC
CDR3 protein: CASGGNEQFF

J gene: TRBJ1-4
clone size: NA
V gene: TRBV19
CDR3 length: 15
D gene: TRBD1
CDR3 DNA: TGTGCCAGTAGGGACAGGGGGGTGGCTAATGAAAAACTGTTTTTT
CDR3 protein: CASRDRGVANEKLFF

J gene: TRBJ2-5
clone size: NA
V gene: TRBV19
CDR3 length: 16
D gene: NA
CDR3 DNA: TGTGCCACGTCAAACGCGGGGCTCAGGGGCCAAGAGACCCAGTACTTC
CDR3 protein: CATSNAGLRGQETQYF

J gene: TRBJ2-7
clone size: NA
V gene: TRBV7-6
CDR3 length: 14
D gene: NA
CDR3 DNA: TGTGCCAGCAGCTTAGGGGCAGGAGAATACGAGCAGTACTTC
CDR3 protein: CASSLGAGEYEQYF

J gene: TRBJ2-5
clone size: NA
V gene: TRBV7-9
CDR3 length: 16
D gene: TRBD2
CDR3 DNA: TGTGCCAGCAGCAAGACGAGCGGGAGGGCCGGAGAGACCCAGTACTTC
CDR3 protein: CASSKTSGRAGETQYF

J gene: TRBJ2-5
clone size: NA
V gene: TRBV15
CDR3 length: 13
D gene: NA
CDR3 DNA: TGTGCCACCAGGATAGGGCTACAAGAGACCCAGTACTTC
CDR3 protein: CATRIGLQETQYF

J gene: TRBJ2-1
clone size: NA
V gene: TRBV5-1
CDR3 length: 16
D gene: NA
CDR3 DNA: TGCGCCAGCAGCTTGTCTAAGCGGGTAGGTGGAAATGAGCAGTTCTTC
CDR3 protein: CASSLSKRVGGNEQFF

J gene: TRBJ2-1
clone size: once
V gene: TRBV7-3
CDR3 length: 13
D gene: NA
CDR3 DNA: TGTGCCAGCAGCCCCCTGGTTGACAATGAGCAGTTCTTC
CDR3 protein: CASSPLVDNEQFF

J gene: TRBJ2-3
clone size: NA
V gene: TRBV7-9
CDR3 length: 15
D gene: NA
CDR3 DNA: TGTGCCAGCAGCTGGGGGGACAGTAGCACAGATACGCAGTATTTT
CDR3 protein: CASSWGDSSTDTQYF

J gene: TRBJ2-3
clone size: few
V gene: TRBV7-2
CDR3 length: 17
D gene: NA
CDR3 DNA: TGTGCCAGCAGCTTAGGGCATTTAAACGTGGGCGGGATAACGCAGTATTTT
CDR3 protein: CASSLGHLNVGGITQYF

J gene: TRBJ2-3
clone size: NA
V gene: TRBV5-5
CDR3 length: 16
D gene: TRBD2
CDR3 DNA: TGTGCCAGCAGCTTGGGGCTAGCGGGAGGGACAGATACGCAGTATTTT
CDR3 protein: CASSLGLAGGTDTQYF

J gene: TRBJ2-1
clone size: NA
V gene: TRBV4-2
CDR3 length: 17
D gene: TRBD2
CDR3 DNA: TGTGCCAGCAGCCAAGGTTGGGTAGCGGGGGGATTGGATGAGCAGTTCTTC
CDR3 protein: CASSQGWVAGGLDEQFF

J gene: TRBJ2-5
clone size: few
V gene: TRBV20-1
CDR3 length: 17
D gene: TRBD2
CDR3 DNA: TGCAGTGCTAGATACTATGGACTAGCGGGGGAGCAAGAGACCCAGTACTTC
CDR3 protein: CSARYYGLAGEQETQYF